Sequencing of this TCR beta chain was carried out in a study of cytomegalovirus exposure and HLA in healthy donors. Points from the study as a whole: Through in vitro validation, a few CMV-associated chains were shown to be specific for CMV antigens. A classifier reportedly called cytomegalovirus status with high sensitivity and specificity.

Produced via immunoSEQ multiplex PCR; TCRdb's table is partial and in-frame only. Of over 120,000 clones listed, approximately 92% were seen once; the top ten hold about 10%. V lost 6 bases and J lost 2, with 16 bases in between. The CDR3 covers 16 residues. Looked up from germline, CDR1 is LNHDA and CDR2 is SQIVND (reference sequence). Points on this clone: What it binds is unknown.

The gene calls are TRBV19 and TRBJ2-2, with D possibly TRBD2 on 7 matching bases. The source of this sequence is a woman between 18 and 30 years old in good health and CMV-seropositive. Sequences were obtained from PBMCs. CDR3 protein: CASRKGGGPNTGELFF. The CDR3 nucleotides read TGTGCCAGTAGGAAGGGAGGGGGACCCAACACCGGGGAGCTGTTTTTT.